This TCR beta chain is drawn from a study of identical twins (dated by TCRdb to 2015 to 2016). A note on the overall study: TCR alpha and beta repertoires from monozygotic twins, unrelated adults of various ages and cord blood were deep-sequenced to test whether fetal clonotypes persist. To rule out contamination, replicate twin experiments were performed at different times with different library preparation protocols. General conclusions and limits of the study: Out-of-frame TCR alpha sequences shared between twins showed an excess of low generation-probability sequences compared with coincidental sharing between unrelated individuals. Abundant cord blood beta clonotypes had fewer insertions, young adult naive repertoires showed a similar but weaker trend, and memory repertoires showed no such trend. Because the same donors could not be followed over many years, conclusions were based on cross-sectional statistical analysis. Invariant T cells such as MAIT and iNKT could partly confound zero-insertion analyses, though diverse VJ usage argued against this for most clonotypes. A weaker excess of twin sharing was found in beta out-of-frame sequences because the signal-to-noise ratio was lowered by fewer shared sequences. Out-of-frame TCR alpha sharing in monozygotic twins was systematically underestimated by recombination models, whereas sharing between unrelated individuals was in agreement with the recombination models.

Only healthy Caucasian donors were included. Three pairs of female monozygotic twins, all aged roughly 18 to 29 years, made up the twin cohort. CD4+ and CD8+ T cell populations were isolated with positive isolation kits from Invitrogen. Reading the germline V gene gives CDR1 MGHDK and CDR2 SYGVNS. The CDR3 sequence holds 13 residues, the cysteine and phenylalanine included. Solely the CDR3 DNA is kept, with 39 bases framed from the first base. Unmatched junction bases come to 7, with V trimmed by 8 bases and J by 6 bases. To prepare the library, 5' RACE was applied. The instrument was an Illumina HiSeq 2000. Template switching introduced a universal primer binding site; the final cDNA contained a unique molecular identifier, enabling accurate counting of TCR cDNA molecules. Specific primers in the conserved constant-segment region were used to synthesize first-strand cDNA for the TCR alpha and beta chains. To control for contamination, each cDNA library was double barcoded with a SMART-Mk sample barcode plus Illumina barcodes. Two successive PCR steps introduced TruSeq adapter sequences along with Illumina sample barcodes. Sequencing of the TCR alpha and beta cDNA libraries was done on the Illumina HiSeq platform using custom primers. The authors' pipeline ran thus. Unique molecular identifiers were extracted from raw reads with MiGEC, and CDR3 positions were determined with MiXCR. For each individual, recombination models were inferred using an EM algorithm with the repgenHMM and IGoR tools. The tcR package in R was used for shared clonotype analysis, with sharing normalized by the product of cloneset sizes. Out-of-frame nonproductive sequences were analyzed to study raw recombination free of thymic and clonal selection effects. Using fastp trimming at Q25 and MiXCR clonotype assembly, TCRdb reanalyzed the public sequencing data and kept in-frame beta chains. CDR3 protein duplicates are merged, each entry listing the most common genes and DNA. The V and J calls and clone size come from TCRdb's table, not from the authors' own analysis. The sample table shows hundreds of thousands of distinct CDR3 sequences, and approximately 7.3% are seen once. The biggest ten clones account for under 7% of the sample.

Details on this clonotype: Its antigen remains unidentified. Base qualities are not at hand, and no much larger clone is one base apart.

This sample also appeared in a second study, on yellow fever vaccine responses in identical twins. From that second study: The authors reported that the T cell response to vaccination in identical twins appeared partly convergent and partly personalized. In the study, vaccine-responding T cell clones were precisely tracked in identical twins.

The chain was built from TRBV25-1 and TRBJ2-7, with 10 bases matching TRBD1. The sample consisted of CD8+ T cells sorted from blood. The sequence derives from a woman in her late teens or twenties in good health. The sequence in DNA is TGTGCCAGCGGGGACAGGGGTCGGTTCGAGCAGTACTTC. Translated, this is CASGDRGRFEQYF.